This T cell receptor beta chain emerged from a study of blood T cell repertoires in COVID-19. Study-wide background: The United States, Italy and Spain supplied acute and convalescent COVID-19 samples. PBMCs, B-cell-depleted T cells, or T cells were the source of the cDNA or gDNA that made up the material.

In the authors' workflow: Quantification of nucleated cells was approximated via reference gene primer amplification. Data came from immunoSEQ multiplex PCR; TCRdb stores just in-frame clones and leaves some out. The V and J calls and the clone size are those of that table, but D and trimming were determined from the DNA. The sample has about 490,000 clones, approximately 85% seen once; the top ten hold roughly 3.1%. CDR3 length equals 14 residues. The V segment lost 6 bases and the J segment 1 base; nucleotides outside the gene matches: 1. Germline CDR1 reads SNHLY; CDR2 reads FYNNEI. The sequence came from a human donor in a cohort sampled during active COVID-19. The source material was peripheral blood. The rearrangement links TRBV2 to TRBJ1-3, with 9 nucleotides matching TRBD1. The CDR3 spells CASRDRGSGNTIYF. Written as DNA, the CDR3 is TGTGCCAGCAGGGACAGGGGATCTGGAAACACCATATATTTT. Looking up the rest from reference TRBV2 and TRBJ1-3 gives the full variable domain: EPEVTQTPSHQVTQMGQEVILRCVPISNHLYFYWYRQILGQKVEFLVSFYNNEISEKSEIFDDQFSVERPDGSNFTLKIRSTKLEDSAMYFCASRDRGSGNTIYFGEGSWLTVV.